The 20 T cell receptor beta chains below come from one sample, sequenced in a study of immune characterization of retroperitoneal liposarcoma (dated by TCRdb to the late 2010s). Libraries were made using PCR. TCRdb lists the instrument as NextSeq 500. TCRdb applied fastp at Q25 and MiXCR to the public reads, then kept only in-frame beta chains. Rows with a matching CDR3 protein are joined into one entry that keeps the most common DNA and genes. The sample table lists 7,000 to 10,000 distinct CDR3 sequences, 35% to 45% of them with a count of one. The ten largest clones represent 14% to 15% of the sample. The sequenced sample consisted of tumor tissue. Source of these receptors: a male donor with retroperitoneal liposarcoma.

This sequence joins TRBV7-9 and TRBJ2-3; 10 bases align to TRBD2. The CDR3 sequence is 21 residues long. Per the germline V gene, CDR1 is SEHNR and CDR2 is FQNEAQ (reference sequence). Trimming cost V 5 bases and J 0 bases; bases outside gene matches: 20. In nucleotides, the CDR3 is TGTGCCAGCAGCCGAGGACTTATCGGACTAGCGGTAAATACTAGCACAGATACGCAGTATTTT. It codes for CASSRGLIGLAVNTSTDTQYF.

This chain links TRBV6-1 with TRBJ2-1; 12 nucleotides agree with TRBD2. V dropped 8 bases and J dropped 8; count of bases not matched to a gene: 7. The CDR3 covers 14 residues. Germline V gene data show CDR1 as MNHNS and CDR2 as SASEGT. The CDR3 nucleotides are TGTGCCAGCCAGACTAGCGGGAGTTTGTATGAGCAGTTCTTC. Translated: CASQTSGSLYEQFF.

V and J are TRBV6-1 and TRBJ2-5; 8 nucleotides agree with TRBD1. The J call may be in error: the DNA end matches TRBJ2-7 better. Germline V gene data show CDR1 as MNHNS and CDR2 as SASEGT. The CDR3 is 13 residues long. CDR3 in DNA: TGTGCCAGCAGTGACAGGGGGCTGAGCGAGCAGTACTTC. It is translated as CASSDRGLSEQYF.

The chain joins TRBV6-1 to TRBJ2-1; TRBD2 agrees at 7 bases. The better agreement between TRBJ2-7 and the DNA end casts doubt on the J call. CDR3 size: 14 residues. From germline, CDR1 is MNHNS and CDR2 SASEGT. CDR3: CASAGGAGVQEQYF. The CDR3, as DNA: TGTGCCAGCGCTGGTGGGGCGGGAGTTCAGGAGCAGTACTTC.

V gene TRBV6-5 combines with J gene TRBJ1-2; 9 bases match TRBD1. The CDR3 has 15 amino acids. Germline V CDR1 and CDR2: MNHEY, SVGAGI. Germline trimming cut 6 bases from V and 7 bases from J; bases unmatched to any gene: 12. CDR3 protein: CASRATGTGRSGYTF. Here the CDR3 DNA reads TGTGCCAGCAGGGCTACCGGGACAGGGAGGTCTGGCTACACCTTC.

The chain couples TRBV6-1 to TRBJ2-3, with D uncertain. The germline V gene has CDR1 MNHNS and CDR2 SASEGT. This CDR3 has 12 amino acids. V dropped 5 bases and J dropped 5 bases, with 8 bases sitting between them. The CDR3 nucleotides are TGTGCCAGCAGTTCGATGGGAGATACGCAGTATTTT. It translates to CASSSMGDTQYF.

The chain uses TRBV7-2 and TRBJ2-3, with D possibly TRBD1 on 6 matching bases. Trimming took 3 bases from V and 6 from J, leaving 19 bases between them. CDR1 and CDR2 from the germline V gene are SGHTA and FQGNSA. The CDR3 loop spans 16 amino acids. The CDR3: CASSFVGRGTSDTQYF. DNA for the CDR3: TGTGCCAGCAGCTTTGTAGGCAGGGGTACTTCCGATACGCAGTATTTT.

This chain connects TRBV6-1 to TRBJ2-1, with D possibly being TRBD2 (5 bases). Germline V gene data show CDR1 as MNHNS and CDR2 as SASEGT. V shed 1 base and J shed 3 bases, with 13 bases lying between them. This CDR3 is built from 16 residues. The CDR3 protein is CASSEVTSRLYNEQFF. The CDR3 DNA follows: TGTGCCAGCAGTGAAGTAACTAGTCGGCTCTACAATGAGCAGTTCTTC.

The chain employs TRBV7-6 and TRBJ1-5; the D is unclear. This CDR3 is 14 amino acids long. The germline V gene encodes CDR1 SGHVS and CDR2 FNYEAQ. Trimming took 4 bases from V and 4 from J, leaving 11 bases between them. For the CDR3, the DNA is TGTGCCAGCAGCTCCCCGGGTCCAAATCAGCCCCAGCATTTT. It specifies CASSSPGPNQPQHF.

The J gene is TRBJ2-3, the V gene TRBV7-6, with D perhaps being TRBD1 or TRBD2 (5 bases each). The length of the CDR3 is 15 residues. Germline V gene lookup returns CDR1 SGHVS and CDR2 FNYEAQ. V was pared by 2 bases and J by 1 base, with 10 bases between. The CDR3 region is CASSLRGSGTDTQYF. The CDR3 bases are TGTGCCAGCAGCTTAAGGGGTAGCGGCACAGATACGCAGTATTTT.

The rearrangement uses TRBV7-6 and TRBJ2-7; the D call may be TRBD1 or TRBD2 (5 bases each). Trimming cost V 5 bases and J 5 bases, with 19 bases left between them. CDR1 is SGHVS and CDR2 is FNYEAQ in the germline V gene. The CDR3 covers 15 residues. The CDR3 bases are TGTGCCAGCAGCACCCTGCATTACCGGGGCGACGAGCAGTACTTC. It encodes CASSTLHYRGDEQYF.

This clonotype occurred a few times. The chain links TRBV11-3 to TRBJ2-4, with D unclear. The CDR3 totals 11 residues. Germline V lookup: CDR1 SGHNT, CDR2 YENEEA. V dropped 2 bases and J dropped 13 bases, with 9 bases sitting between them. CDR3 protein: CASSLTHEQYF. Here the CDR3 DNA reads TGTGCCAGCAGCTTAACCCATGAGCAGTACTTC.

This clonotype was detected a few times. The chain uses TRBV11-3 and TRBJ2-3, with 8 bases lining up with TRBD1. V lost 1 base, J lost 1 base, and 4 bases stayed unmatched. Germline V gene data show CDR1 as SGHNT and CDR2 as YENEEA. CDR3 length equals 16 residues. CDR3 in amino acids: CASSLVPGQGTDTQYF. Here the CDR3 DNA reads TGTGCCAGCAGCTTAGTCCCGGGACAGGGCACAGATACGCAGTATTTT.

This clonotype turned up a few times. The chain couples TRBV6-1 to TRBJ2-1, with TRBD2 identical over 9 bases. Germline V gene lookup returns CDR1 MNHNS and CDR2 SASEGT. The CDR3 has 15 amino acids. V gave up 1 base and J gave up 3 bases; unmatched junction bases: 1. Here the CDR3 reads CASSEGTSDYNEQFF. Written as DNA, the CDR3 is TGTGCCAGCAGTGAAGGGACTAGCGACTACAATGAGCAGTTCTTC.

V gene TRBV6-6 combines with J gene TRBJ2-1; D possibly corresponds to TRBD1 (7 bases). The length of the CDR3 is 14 residues. V was shortened by 7 bases and J by 4 bases, with 14 bases between the two germline ends. Germline V gene lookup returns CDR1 MNHNY and CDR2 SVGAGI (reference sequence). Here the CDR3 reads CASTTGAGYNEQFF. CDR3 nucleotide sequence: TGTGCCAGCACCACAGGGGCGGGATACAATGAGCAGTTCTTC.

By its share, this clonotype is medium-sized. The chain has TRBV7-2 and TRBJ2-2; 10 nucleotides match TRBD1. The junction had 8 bases not matched to a gene; V was cut back by 7 bases and J by 6 bases. The CDR3 is 15 residues long. Germline lookup yields CDR1 SGHTA and CDR2 FQGNSA. CDR3 coding DNA: TGTGCCAGCATCCATCCGACAGGGGGCGCCGGGGAGCTGTTTTTT. Amino acid sequence: CASIHPTGGAGELFF.

This clonotype appeared a single time. This chain uses TRBV6-2 or TRBV6-3 with TRBJ1-6; D remains unclear. V lost 5 bases and J 8 bases, leaving 13 bases between the germline ends. Per germline, CDR1 MNHEY and CDR2 SVGEGT. This CDR3 comprises 14 residues. The CDR3 sequence: CASSAWGWDSPLHF. The CDR3 DNA sequence: TGTGCCAGCAGTGCGTGGGGATGGGATTCACCCCTCCACTTT.

The chain recombines TRBV6-1 with TRBJ2-5; no reliable D call. The better agreement between TRBJ2-7 and the DNA end casts doubt on the J call. The CDR3 consists of 14 residues. Germline values: CDR1 MNHNS, CDR2 SASEGT. The CDR3, as DNA: TGTGCCAGCAGTGAATCGTTGGTCTCCTACGAGCAGTACTTC. Translating it yields CASSESLVSYEQYF.

The chain employs TRBV6-1 and TRBJ2-7, with D possibly matching TRBD2 (5 bases). Germline lookup yields CDR1 MNHNS and CDR2 SASEGT. V lost 4 bases and J 3 bases, leaving 19 bases between the germline ends. The CDR3 sequence is 16 residues long. CDR3 in amino acids: CASSAERPWFDYEQYV. The CDR3 DNA follows: TGTGCCAGCAGTGCGGAGCGGCCGTGGTTCGACTACGAGCAGTACGTC.

This chain links TRBV12-5 with TRBJ2-7; 8 bases align to TRBD1. Trimming removed 2 bases from V and 6 bases from J; junction bases left unmatched: 9. Germline CDR1 and CDR2: LGHNT and FRNRAP. This CDR3 region has 15 residues. This CDR3 reads CASGLWTGKGGEQYF. The CDR3 DNA sequence: TGTGCTAGTGGTTTGTGGACAGGGAAGGGTGGCGAGCAGTACTTC.